This entry lists 6 T cell receptor beta chains sequenced from one sample in a study of T cells after yellow fever vaccination. Via MiXCR, TCRdb re-called the 5' RACE reads, giving one row per CDR3 protein. The table has 250,000 or so distinct CDR3 sequences, approximately 3.6% seen once. This sample comprised PBMCs, obtained 15 days after the yellow fever booster vaccination. The receptors come from a man between 18 and 35 years old who received the YFV17D yellow fever vaccine.

This clonotype was observed many times. The germline gene is not matched at one end of the junction; a read error may be the cause. The V gene is TRBV20-1, the J gene TRBJ2-7; weak D call: TRBD1 (5 bases). The germline CDR1 and CDR2 sequences are DFQATT and SNEGSKA (reference sequence). The CDR3 extends over 10 amino acids. DNA of the CDR3: TGCAGTGCTAGAGATGGGGCAGGTTGCTTC. Its translation: CSARDGAGCF.

This clonotype was recorded at least ten times. This chain's CDR3 is CASSLESGGFVTQYF. The CDR3 coding sequence is TGTGCCAGCAGCTTGGAGTCCGGGGGATTCGTTACGCAGTATTTT. This chain connects TRBV5-4 to TRBJ2-3, with a possible D match to TRBD2 (6 bases). V was clipped by 0 bases and J by 8 bases, with 16 bases between them. CDR1 is SGHNT, CDR2 YYREEE, per germline (reference sequence). The CDR3 is made up of 15 amino acids.

This clonotype was recorded many times. The rearrangement joins TRBV20-1 to TRBJ2-3; TRBD2 agrees at 8 bases. CDR3 size: 13 residues. From germline, CDR1 is DFQATT and CDR2 SNEGSKA (reference sequence). J gave up 4 bases and V 3 bases, and 3 bases lay outside the gene matches. The CDR3 here is CSARLGGADTQYF. Here the CDR3 DNA reads TGCAGTGCTAGGCTCGGGGGGGCAGATACGCAGTATTTT.

This clonotype has ten or more counts. J is TRBJ2-5 and V is TRBV6-2 or TRBV6-3; D gene ambiguous. The CDR3 has 14 residues. V gave up 4 bases and J gave up 5 bases, with 14 bases separating them. From germline, CDR1 is MNHEY and CDR2 SVGEGT. DNA for the CDR3: TGTGCCAGCAGTTCCGTAACGGTAGGGGAGACCCAGTACTTC. As protein: CASSSVTVGETQYF.

This clonotype was recorded many times. The chain combines TRBV6-2 or TRBV6-3 with TRBJ1-5; D ambiguous. The CDR3 has 13 residues. V lost 10 bases, J lost 2 bases, and 12 bases lay in between. Germline CDR1 MNHEY, CDR2 SVGEGT. The CDR3 reads CATGNGRNQPQHF. CDR3 in DNA: TGTGCCACCGGAAACGGGCGCAATCAGCCCCAGCATTTT.

This clonotype appeared many times. The CDR3 nucleotides are TGTGCCAGCAGCTCGACAGATCTCTCGTACACCATATATTTT. It codes for CASSSTDLSYTIYF. V gene TRBV7-8 combines with J gene TRBJ1-3, with D possibly TRBD1 on 5 matching bases. V dropped 4 bases and J dropped 8 bases, with 15 bases sitting between them. The CDR3 loop spans 14 amino acids. CDR1 SGHVS and CDR2 FQNEAQ come from the germline V gene.